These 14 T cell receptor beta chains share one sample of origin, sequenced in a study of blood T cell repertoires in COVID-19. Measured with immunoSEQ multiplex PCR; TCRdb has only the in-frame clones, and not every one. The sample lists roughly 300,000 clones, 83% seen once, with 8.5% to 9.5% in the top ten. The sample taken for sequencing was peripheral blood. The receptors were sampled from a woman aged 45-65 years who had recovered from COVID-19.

As DNA, the CDR3 is TGTGCCACCAGTGACCGGACAGTTTCTGGCTACACCTTC. It specifies CATSDRTVSGYTF. This chain uses TRBV24-1 with TRBJ1-2; a possible D gene is TRBD1 (6 bases). The CDR3 is 13 residues long. Germline V gene sequence: CDR1 KGHDR, CDR2 SFDVKD. V was clipped by 4 bases and J by 7 bases, with 12 bases between them.

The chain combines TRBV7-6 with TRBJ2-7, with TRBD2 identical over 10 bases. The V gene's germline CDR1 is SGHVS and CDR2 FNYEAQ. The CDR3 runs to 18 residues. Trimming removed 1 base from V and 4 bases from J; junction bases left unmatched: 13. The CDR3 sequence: CASSLVTGTASGSYEQYF. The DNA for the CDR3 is TGTGCCAGCAGCTTAGTCACCGGAACGGCTAGCGGGAGTTACGAGCAGTACTTC.

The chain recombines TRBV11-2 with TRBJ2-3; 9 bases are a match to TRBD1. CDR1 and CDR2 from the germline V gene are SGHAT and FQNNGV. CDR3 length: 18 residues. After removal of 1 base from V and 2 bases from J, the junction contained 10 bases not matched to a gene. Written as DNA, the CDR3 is TGTGCCAGCAGCTTAGCCCTGGGACAGGGTGAGGACACAGATACGCAGTATTTT. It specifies CASSLALGQGEDTDTQYF.

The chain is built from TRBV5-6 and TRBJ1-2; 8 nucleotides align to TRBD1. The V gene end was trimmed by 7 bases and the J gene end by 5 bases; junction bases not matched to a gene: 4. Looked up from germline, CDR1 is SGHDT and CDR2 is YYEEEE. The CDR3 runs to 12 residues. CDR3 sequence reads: CASGTGQYGYTF. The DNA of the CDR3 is TGTGCCAGCGGGACAGGCCAATATGGCTACACCTTC. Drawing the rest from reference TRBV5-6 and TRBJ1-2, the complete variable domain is DAGVTQSPTHLIKTRGQQVTLRCSPKSGHDTVSWYQQALGQGPQFIFQYYEEEERQRGNFPDRFSGHQFPNYSSELNVNALLLGDSALYLCASGTGQYGYTFGSGTRLTVV.

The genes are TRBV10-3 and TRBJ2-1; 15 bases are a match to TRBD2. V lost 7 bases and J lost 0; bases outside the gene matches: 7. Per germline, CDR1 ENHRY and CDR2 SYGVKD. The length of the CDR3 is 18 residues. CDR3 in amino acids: CAITRTSGGASSYNEQFF. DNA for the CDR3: TGTGCCATCACCCGGACTAGCGGGGGGGCTAGCTCCTACAATGAGCAGTTCTTC.

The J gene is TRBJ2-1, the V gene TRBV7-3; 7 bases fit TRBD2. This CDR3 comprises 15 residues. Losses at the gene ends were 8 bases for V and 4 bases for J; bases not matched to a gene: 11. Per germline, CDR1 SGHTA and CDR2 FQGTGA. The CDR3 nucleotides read TGTGCCAGCGCCCCAAGCGGGGCTTGGTACAATGAGCAGTTCTTC. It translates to CASAPSGAWYNEQFF.

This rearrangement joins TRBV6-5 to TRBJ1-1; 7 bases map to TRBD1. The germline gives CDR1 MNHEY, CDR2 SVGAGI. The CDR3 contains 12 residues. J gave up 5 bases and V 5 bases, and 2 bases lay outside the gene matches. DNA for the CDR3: TGTGCCAGCAGTCTGGGACAGACTGAAGCTTTCTTT. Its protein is CASSLGQTEAFF.

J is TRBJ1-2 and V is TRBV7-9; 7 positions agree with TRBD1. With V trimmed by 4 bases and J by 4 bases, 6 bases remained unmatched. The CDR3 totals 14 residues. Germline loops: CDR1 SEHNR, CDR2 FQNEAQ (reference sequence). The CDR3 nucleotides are TGTGCCAGCAGCTCCCCGGGACAGTTCTATGGCTACACCTTC. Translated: CASSSPGQFYGYTF.

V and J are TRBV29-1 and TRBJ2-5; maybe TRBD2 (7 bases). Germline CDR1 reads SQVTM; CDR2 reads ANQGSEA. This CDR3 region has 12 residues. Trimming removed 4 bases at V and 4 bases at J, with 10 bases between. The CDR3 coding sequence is TGCAGCGTTGTGGGAGGGGGAGAGACCCAGTACTTC. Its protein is CSVVGGGETQYF.

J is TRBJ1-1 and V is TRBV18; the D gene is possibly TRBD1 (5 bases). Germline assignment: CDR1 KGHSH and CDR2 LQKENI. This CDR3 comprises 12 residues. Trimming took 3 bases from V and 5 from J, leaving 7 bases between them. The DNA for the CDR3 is TGTGCCAGCTCACCCAGGGTAACTGAAGCTTTCTTT. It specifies CASSPRVTEAFF.

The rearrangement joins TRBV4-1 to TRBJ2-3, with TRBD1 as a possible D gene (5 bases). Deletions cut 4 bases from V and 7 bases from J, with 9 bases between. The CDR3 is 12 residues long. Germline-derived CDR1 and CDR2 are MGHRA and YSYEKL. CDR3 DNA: TGCGCCAGCAGCCGTGACAGCCATACGCAGTATTTT. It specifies CASSRDSHTQYF.

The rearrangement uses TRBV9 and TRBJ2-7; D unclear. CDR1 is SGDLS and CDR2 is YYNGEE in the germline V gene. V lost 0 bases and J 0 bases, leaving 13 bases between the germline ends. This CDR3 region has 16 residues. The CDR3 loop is CASSVGPDMSSYEQYF. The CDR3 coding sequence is TGTGCCAGCAGCGTAGGACCCGACATGAGCTCCTACGAGCAGTACTTC.

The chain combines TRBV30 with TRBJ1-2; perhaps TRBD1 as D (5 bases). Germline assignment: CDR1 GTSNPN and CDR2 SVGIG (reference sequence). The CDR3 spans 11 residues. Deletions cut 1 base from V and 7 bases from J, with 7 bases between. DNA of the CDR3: TGTGCCTGGAGTGCAGGGATTGGCTACACCTTC. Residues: CAWSAGIGYTF.

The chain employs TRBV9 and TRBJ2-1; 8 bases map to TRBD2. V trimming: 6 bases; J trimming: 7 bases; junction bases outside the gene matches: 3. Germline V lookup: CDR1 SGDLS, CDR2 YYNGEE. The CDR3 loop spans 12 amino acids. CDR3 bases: TGTGCCAGCAACGCGGGGGGTAATGAGCAGTTCTTC. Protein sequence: CASNAGGNEQFF.